This entry is about one T cell receptor (beta chain). TCRdb keeps only in-frame clones here, not all; method: immunoSEQ multiplex PCR. This repertoire shows roughly 450,000 clones, about 90% found once; its top ten account for about 0.63%. This specimen comes from a study of blood T cell repertoires in COVID-19. This CDR3 is 16 amino acids long. V was clipped by 7 bases and J by 4 bases, with 17 bases between them. CDR1 MDHEN and CDR2 SYDVKM come from the germline V gene. The chain recombines TRBV28 with TRBJ1-6; maybe TRBD1 (6 bases). The specimen was PBMCs or T cells enriched from blood (not recorded which). The sequence came from a man in his late teens or twenties who had recovered from COVID-19. CDR3 loop: CASTPMDSRYNSPLHF. As DNA, the CDR3 is TGTGCCAGCACCCCCATGGACAGTAGATATAATTCACCCCTCCACTTT.